This T cell receptor beta chain was documented in a study of blood T cells in healthy people across ages. The study's findings and limits: Unsorted PBMC input precluded a conclusive naive versus antigen-experienced comparison. Measured against age, TCR beta diversity per million T cells decreased in a roughly linear manner. Naive T cell percentage showed a strong correlation with TCR beta diversity.

The CDR3 contains 13 residues. With 9 bases clipped from V and 3 bases from J, the junction kept 5 bases outside the gene matches. The germline V gene has CDR1 SGHRS and CDR2 YFSETQ. Note on this clonotype: Its antigen is currently unknown.

Primed by a sample-barcoded 5' primer and a J-beta primer mix, a second PCR proceeded for about 6 to 11 cycles. TCRdb passed the 5' RACE reads through MiXCR, listing each CDR3 protein once. Of about 640,000 distinct CDR3 sequences in the sample, around three fifths are singletons; the top ten hold roughly 34%. This chain uses TRBV5-1 with TRBJ2-2; 7 nucleotides agree with TRBD1. The clonotype comes from a man aged 55 to 70 in good health. Sequencing input: blood. The CDR3 bases are TGCGCCACCCGACAGGGCTACACCGGGGAGCTGTTTTTT. Protein: CATRQGYTGELFF.